This T cell receptor beta chain came from a study of response to subunit inactivated influenza vaccine. In its sample, this clonotype was seen a few times. Its antigen is currently unknown. The CDR3 has 15 residues. The V end was cut by 5 bases, the J end by 0 bases, with 14 bases between. TCRdb re-called the RT-PCR reads through MiXCR, storing one row per CDR3 protein. The data show around 530,000 distinct CDR3 sequences, roughly 10% seen once. Overall study findings and caveats: New T cells are recruited in small numbers by each seasonal influenza vaccination, according to the authors' suggestion.

The chain uses TRBV12-3 or TRBV12-4 and TRBJ2-7; D not resolved. The sample consisted of PBMCs from blood, taken on the day of vaccination. This receptor was obtained from a middle-aged man who received an inactivated influenza vaccine. The chain's CDR3 is CASSVEQLSSYEQYF. CDR3 DNA: TGTGCCAGCAGTGTCGAACAGCTTTCCTCCTACGAGCAGTACTTC.